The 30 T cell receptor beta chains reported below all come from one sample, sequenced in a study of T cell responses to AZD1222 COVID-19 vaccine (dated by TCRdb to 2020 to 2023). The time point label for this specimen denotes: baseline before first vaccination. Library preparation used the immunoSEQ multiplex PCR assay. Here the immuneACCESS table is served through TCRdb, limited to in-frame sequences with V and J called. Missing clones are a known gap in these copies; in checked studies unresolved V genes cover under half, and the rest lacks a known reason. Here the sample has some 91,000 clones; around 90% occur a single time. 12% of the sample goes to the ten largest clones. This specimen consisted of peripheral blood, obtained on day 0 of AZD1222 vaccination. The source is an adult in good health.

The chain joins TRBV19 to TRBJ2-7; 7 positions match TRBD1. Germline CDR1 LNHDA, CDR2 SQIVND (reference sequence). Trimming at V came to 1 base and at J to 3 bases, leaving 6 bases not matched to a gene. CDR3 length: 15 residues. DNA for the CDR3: TGTGCCAGTAGTATAGGGGTAGGGGGCATCTACGAGCAGTACTTC. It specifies CASSIGVGGIYEQYF. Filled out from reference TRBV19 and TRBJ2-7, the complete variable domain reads DGGITQSPKYLFRKEGQNVTLSCEQNLNHDAMYWYRQDPGQGLRLIYYSQIVNDFQKGDIAEGYSVSREKKESFPLTVTSAQKNPTAFYLCASSIGVGGIYEQYFGPGTRLTVT.

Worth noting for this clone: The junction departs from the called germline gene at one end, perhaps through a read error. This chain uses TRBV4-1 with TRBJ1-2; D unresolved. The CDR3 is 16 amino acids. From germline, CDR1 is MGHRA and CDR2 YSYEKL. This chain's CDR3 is CASNQGSSTQHYGYTF. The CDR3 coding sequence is TGCGCCAGCAACCAAGGGTCGTCAACTCAGCACTATGGCTACACCTTC.

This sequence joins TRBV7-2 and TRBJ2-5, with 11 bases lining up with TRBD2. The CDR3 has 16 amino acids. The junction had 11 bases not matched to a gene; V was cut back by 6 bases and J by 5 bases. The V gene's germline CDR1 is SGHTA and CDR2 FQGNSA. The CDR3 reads CASRFIAGGPVETQYF. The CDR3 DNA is TGTGCCAGCAGGTTTATAGCGGGAGGGCCGGTGGAGACCCAGTACTTC.

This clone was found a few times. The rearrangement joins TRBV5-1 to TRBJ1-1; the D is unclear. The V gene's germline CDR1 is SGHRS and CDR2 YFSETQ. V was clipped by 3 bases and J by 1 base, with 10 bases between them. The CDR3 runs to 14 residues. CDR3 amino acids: CASSYIDQNTEAFF. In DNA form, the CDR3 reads TGCGCCAGCAGCTACATAGACCAGAACACTGAAGCTTTCTTT.

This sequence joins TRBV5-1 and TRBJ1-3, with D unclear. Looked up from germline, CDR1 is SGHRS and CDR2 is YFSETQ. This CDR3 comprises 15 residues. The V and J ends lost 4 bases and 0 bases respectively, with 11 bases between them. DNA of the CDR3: TGCGCCAGCAGCGATGCCCGCCTCTCTGGAAACACCATATATTTT. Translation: CASSDARLSGNTIYF.

CDR3 sequence reads: CASSQTGRGNQPQHF. The CDR3 DNA is TGTGCCAGCAGCCAGACAGGTCGGGGCAATCAGCCCCAGCATTTT. The chain joins TRBV6-5 to TRBJ1-5; tentative D call: TRBD1 (6 bases). Germline-derived CDR1 and CDR2 are MNHEY and SVGAGI. Between the trimmed V and J ends, which lost 6 bases and 2 bases, there was a span of 14 bases. The CDR3 is made up of 15 amino acids.

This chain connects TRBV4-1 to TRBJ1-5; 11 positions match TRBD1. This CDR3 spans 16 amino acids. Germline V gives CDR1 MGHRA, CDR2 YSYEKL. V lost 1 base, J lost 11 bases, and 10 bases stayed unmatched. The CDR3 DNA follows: TGCGCCAGCAGCCAAGGGGACAGGGGGGTATCGGTAGCCCAGCATTTT. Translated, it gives CASSQGDRGVSVAQHF.

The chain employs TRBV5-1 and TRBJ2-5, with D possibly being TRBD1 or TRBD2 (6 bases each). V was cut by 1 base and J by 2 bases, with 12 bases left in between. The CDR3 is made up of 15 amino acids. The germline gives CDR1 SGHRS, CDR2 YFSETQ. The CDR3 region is CASSLRGGGQETQYF. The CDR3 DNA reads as TGCGCCAGCAGCTTGCGTGGAGGGGGTCAAGAGACCCAGTACTTC.

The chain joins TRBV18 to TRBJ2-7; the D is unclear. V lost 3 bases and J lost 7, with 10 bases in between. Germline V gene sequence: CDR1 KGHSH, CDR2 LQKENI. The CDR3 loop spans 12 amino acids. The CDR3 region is CASSPTLGEQYF. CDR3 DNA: TGTGCCAGCTCACCTACTCTTGGGGAGCAGTACTTC. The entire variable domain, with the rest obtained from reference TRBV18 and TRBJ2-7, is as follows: NAGVMQNPRHLVRRRGQEARLRCSPMKGHSHVYWYRQLPEEGLKFMVYLQKENIIDESGMPKERFSAEFPKEGPSILRIQQVVRGDSAAYFCASSPTLGEQYFGPGTRLTVT.

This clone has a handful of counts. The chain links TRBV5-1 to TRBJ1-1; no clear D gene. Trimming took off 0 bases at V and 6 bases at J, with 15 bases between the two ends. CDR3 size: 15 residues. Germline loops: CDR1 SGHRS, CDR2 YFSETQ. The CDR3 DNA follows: TGCGCCAGCAGCTTGGCGGCCACTCAACGGGCTGAAGCTTTCTTT. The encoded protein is CASSLAATQRAEAFF. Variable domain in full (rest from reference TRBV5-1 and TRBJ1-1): KAGVTQTPRYLIKTRGQQVTLSCSPISGHRSVSWYQQTPGQGLQFLFEYFSETQRNKGNFPGRFSGRQFSNSRSEMNVSTLELGDSALYLCASSLAATQRAEAFFGQGTRLTVV.

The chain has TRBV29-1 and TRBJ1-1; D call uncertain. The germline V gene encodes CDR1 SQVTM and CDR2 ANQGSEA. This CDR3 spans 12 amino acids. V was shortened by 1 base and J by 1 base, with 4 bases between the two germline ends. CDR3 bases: TGCAGCGTTGAAGGGTCGAACACTGAAGCTTTCTTT. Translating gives CSVEGSNTEAFF.

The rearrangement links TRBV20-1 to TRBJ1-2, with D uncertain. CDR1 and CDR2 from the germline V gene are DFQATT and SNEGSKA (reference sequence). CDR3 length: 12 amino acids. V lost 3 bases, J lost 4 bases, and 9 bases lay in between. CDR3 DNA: TGCAGTGCTAGTCCGGACGGCTATGGCTACACCTTC. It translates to CSASPDGYGYTF.

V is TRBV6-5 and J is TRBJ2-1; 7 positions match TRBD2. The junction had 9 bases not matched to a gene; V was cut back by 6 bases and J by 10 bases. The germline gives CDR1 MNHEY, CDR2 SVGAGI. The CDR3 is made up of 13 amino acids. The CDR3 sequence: CASSVGLVGEQFF. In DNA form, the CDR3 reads TGTGCCAGCAGCGTTGGACTAGTAGGCGAGCAGTTCTTC.

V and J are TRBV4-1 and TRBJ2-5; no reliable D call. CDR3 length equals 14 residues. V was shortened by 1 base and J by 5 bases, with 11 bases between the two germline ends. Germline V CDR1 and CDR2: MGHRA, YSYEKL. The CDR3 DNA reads TGCGCCAGCAGCCAAGGAGGTACGACGGAGACCCAGTACTTC. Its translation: CASSQGGTTETQYF.

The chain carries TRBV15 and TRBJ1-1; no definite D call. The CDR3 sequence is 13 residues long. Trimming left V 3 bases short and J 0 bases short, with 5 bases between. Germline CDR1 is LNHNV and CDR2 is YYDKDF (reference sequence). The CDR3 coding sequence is TGTGCCACCAGCAGGACTGTGAACACTGAAGCTTTCTTT. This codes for CATSRTVNTEAFF.

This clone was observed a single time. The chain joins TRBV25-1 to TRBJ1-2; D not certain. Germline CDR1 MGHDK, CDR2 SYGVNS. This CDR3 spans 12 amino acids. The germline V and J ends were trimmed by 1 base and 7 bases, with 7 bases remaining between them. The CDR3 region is CASSESTFGYTF. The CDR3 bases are TGTGCCAGCAGTGAATCCACCTTTGGCTACACCTTC.

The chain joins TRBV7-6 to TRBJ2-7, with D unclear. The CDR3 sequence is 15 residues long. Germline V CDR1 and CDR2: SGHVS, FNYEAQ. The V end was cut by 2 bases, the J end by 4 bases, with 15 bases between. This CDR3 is CASSLKLGETYEQYF. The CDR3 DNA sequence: TGTGCCAGCAGCTTAAAGTTGGGTGAAACATACGAGCAGTACTTC.

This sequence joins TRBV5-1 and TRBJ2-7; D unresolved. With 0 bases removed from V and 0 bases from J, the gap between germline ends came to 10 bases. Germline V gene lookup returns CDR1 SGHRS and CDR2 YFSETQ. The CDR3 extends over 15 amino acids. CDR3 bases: TGCGCCAGCAGCTTGGAGGCAGGCAGCTCCTACGAGCAGTACTTC. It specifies CASSLEAGSSYEQYF.

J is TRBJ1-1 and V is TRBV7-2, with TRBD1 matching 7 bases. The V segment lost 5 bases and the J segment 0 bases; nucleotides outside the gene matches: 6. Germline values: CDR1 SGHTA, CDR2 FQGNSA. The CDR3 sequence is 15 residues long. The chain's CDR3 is CASSLTGSMNTEAFF. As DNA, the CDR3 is TGTGCCAGCAGCCTGACAGGGTCCATGAACACTGAAGCTTTCTTT.

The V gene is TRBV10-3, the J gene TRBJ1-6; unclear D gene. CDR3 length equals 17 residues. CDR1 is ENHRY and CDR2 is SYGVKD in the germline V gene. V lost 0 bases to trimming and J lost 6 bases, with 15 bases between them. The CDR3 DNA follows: TGTGCCATCAGTGAGTCGGTTGGGGTACGGGGTAATTCACCCCTCCACTTT. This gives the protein CAISESVGVRGNSPLHF.

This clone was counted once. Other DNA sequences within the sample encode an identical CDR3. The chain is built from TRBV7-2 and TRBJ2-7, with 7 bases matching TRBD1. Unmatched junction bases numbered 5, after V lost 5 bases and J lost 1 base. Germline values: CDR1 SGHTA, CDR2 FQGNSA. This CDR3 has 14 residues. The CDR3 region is CASSPRTGSYEQYF. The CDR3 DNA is TGTGCCAGCAGCCCGCGGACAGGATCCTACGAGCAGTACTTC.

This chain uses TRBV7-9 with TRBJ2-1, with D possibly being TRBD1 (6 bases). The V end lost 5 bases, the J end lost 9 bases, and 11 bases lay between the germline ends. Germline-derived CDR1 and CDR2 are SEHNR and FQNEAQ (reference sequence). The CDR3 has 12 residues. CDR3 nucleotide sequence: TGTGCCAGCAGCGCAGGGGCGGGTGAGCAGTTCTTC. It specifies CASSAGAGEQFF.

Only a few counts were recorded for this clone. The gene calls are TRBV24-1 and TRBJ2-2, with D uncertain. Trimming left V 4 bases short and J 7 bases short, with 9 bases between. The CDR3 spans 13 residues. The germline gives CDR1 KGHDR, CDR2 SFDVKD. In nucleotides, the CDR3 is TGTGCCACCAGTGAACCGCTTGGCGGGGAGCTGTTTTTT. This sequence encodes CATSEPLGGELFF.

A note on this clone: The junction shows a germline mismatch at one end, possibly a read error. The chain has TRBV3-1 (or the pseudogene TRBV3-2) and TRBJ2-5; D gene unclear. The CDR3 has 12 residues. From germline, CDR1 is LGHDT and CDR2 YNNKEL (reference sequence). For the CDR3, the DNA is TGTGCCAGCAGCCTCCGAACAACTCCAAACCACTTC. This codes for CASSLRTTPNHF.

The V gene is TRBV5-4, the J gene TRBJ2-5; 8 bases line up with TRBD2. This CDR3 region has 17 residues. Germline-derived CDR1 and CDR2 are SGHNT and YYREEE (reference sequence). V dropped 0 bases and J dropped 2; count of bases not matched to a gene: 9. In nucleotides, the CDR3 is TGTGCCAGCAGCTTGGGAACTAGCGGAGTTCCACAAGAGACCCAGTACTTC. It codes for CASSLGTSGVPQETQYF.

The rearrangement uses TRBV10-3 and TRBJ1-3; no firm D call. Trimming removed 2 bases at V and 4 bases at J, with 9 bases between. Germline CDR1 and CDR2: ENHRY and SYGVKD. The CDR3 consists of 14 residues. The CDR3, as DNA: TGTGCCATCAGTGAGGGGTCAGCCGGAAACACCATATATTTT. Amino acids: CAISEGSAGNTIYF.

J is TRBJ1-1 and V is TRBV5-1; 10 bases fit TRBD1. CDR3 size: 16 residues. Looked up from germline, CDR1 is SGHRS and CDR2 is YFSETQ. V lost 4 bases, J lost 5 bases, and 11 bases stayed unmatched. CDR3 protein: CASSPGRQGARTEAFF. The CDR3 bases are TGCGCCAGCAGCCCGGGCAGACAGGGGGCGCGGACTGAAGCTTTCTTT. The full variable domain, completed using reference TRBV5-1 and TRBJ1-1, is KAGVTQTPRYLIKTRGQQVTLSCSPISGHRSVSWYQQTPGQGLQFLFEYFSETQRNKGNFPGRFSGRQFSNSRSEMNVSTLELGDSALYLCASSPGRQGARTEAFFGQGTRLTVV.

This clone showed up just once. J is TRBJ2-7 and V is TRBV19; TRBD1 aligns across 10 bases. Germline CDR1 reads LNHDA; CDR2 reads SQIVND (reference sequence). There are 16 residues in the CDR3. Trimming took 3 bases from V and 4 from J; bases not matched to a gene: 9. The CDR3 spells CASSIGPGTGVYEQYF. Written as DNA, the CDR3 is TGTGCCAGTAGTATCGGTCCCGGGACAGGGGTATACGAGCAGTACTTC.

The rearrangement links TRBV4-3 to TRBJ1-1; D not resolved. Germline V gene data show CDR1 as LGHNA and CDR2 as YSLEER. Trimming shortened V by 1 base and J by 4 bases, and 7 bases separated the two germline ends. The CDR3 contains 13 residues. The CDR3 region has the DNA TGCGCCAGCAGCCAAGTCATCGGCACTGAAGCTTTCTTT. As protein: CASSQVIGTEAFF.

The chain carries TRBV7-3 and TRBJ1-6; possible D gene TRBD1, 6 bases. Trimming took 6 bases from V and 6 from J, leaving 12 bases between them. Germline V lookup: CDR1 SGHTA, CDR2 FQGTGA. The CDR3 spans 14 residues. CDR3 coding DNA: TGTGCCAGCAGTCGGACAGTTATTAATTCACCCCTCCACTTT. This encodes CASSRTVINSPLHF.